These 2 T cell receptor beta chains share one sample of origin, sequenced in a study of blood T cell repertoires in COVID-19 (TCRdb year 2020). The receptor library was made with the immunoSEQ multiplex PCR assay. As stored in TCRdb, this immuneACCESS dataset retains in-frame rearrangements with V and J assigned. A fraction of the clones does not appear; measured against another copy, unresolved V genes explain less than half of the discrepancy, and the remainder lacks a known reason. This sample comprises 300,000 to 450,000 clones, approximately 90% of them detected only once. The top ten clones comprise roughly 1.2% of the sample. The specimen sequenced was PBMCs or T cells enriched from blood (not recorded which). The origin of the receptors is a woman under 30 who had recovered from COVID-19.

The DNA for the CDR3 is TGTGCCAGTAGTATAGGACAGGCTCGGCGCCAGCATTTT. Its protein is CASSIGQARRQHF. V and J are TRBV19 and TRBJ1-5; D might be TRBD1 (6 bases). The V end lost 1 base, the J end lost 12 bases, and 13 bases lay between the germline ends. The CDR3 has 13 residues. The V gene's germline CDR1 is LNHDA and CDR2 SQIVND (reference sequence).

V and J are TRBV5-5 and TRBJ2-7; 8 nucleotides match TRBD1. CDR3 size: 14 residues. Germline CDR1 is SGHKS and CDR2 is YYEKEE (reference sequence). V lost 3 bases and J lost 6; bases outside the gene matches: 8. CDR3 region: CASSSGQGTSEQYF. DNA for the CDR3: TGTGCCAGCAGCTCCGGACAGGGAACATCCGAGCAGTACTTC.